This T cell receptor (beta chain) came from a study of control samples from healthy donors and cancer patients. Assay: immunoSEQ multiplex PCR; the TCRdb copy retains only in-frame clones and omits some. The data contain some 71,000 clones, 87% of them singletons. V lost 0 bases, J lost 3 bases, and 0 bases lay in between. The CDR3 sequence is 13 residues long. Germline V gene sequence: CDR1 MRHNA, CDR2 SNTAGT. This clone occurred a few times. The chain uses TRBV6-4 and TRBJ2-6; D is unclear. Sequencing was done on a sample of PBMCs. This TCR came from a woman aged 45 to 65 with head and neck cancer. Here the CDR3 DNA reads TGTGCCAGCAGTGACTCTGGGGCCAACGTCCTGACTTTC. Amino acid sequence: CASSDSGANVLTF.